Presented here are 3 T cell receptor beta chains from one specimen sequenced in a study of blood T cell repertoires in COVID-19. The assay was immunoSEQ multiplex PCR, and TCRdb's table has in-frame clones only and misses some. Among roughly 310,000 clones listed, almost 90% were seen once. Sample: peripheral blood. These receptors all come from a woman in her thirties with COVID-19, enrolled during active disease.

This clone was counted only a few times. The rearrangement links TRBV2 to TRBJ2-7; 11 nucleotides line up with TRBD2. Germline values: CDR1 SNHLY, CDR2 FYNNEI. V gave up 6 bases and J gave up 4 bases; unmatched junction bases: 5. The CDR3 runs 14 residues. The CDR3 is CASRAIAGGYEQYF. The CDR3 nucleotides are TGTGCCAGCAGGGCTATAGCGGGAGGGTACGAGCAGTACTTC.

The chain uses TRBV4-1 and TRBJ2-7; 9 bases fit TRBD2. Germline V gene sequence: CDR1 MGHRA, CDR2 YSYEKL. V lost 0 bases, J lost 2 bases, and 5 bases stayed unmatched. CDR3 size: 16 residues. The CDR3 is CASSQDWREGPYEQYF. For the CDR3, the DNA is TGCGCCAGCAGCCAAGATTGGCGGGAGGGCCCCTACGAGCAGTACTTC.

The rearrangement uses TRBV29-1 and TRBJ2-7; 10 bases map to TRBD2. The CDR3 has 15 amino acids. Germline loops: CDR1 SQVTM, CDR2 ANQGSEA. V lost 6 bases, J lost 0 bases, and 8 bases stayed unmatched. CDR3 sequence: CSVASGRAFSYEQYF. In DNA form, the CDR3 reads TGCAGCGTGGCCAGCGGGAGGGCCTTCTCCTACGAGCAGTACTTC.